The rows below give T cell receptor beta chains drawn from one sample of a study of blood T cell repertoires in COVID-19. Some clones are missing from TCRdb's copy, which holds only in-frame ones; the method was immunoSEQ multiplex PCR. The data hold about 270,000 clones, with 82% observed a single time. The sample comprised peripheral blood. The receptors were gathered from a woman aged 18-29 years with acute or convalescent COVID-19. Each CDR3 is given with its conserved first and last residue. Each record gives: CDR3 length, V gene, J gene, D gene, clone size, CDR3 protein, CDR3 DNA. A D gene is named only where the DNA matches it firmly. The listing skips clone size in some rows; elsewhere it reads once, few, many or a size class.

15	TRBV6-1	TRBJ1-2	NA	NA	CASSESRQANYGYTF	TGTGCCAGCAGTGAATCCCGACAGGCTAACTATGGCTACACCTTC
19	TRBV7-9	TRBJ2-3	TRBD2	NA	CASSSRIAGDTFSTDTQYF	TGTGCCAGCAGCTCCAGGATTGCGGGAGATACTTTTAGCACAGATACGCAGTATTTT
12	TRBV7-9	TRBJ2-7	NA	NA	CASSSDSHEQYF	TGTGCCAGCAGCTCGGACAGTCACGAGCAGTACTTC
19	TRBV4-3	TRBJ2-3	TRBD2	NA	CASSQGVVAGGSLADTQYF	TGCGCCAGCAGCCAAGGTGTGGTAGCGGGAGGAAGTTTAGCAGATACGCAGTATTTT
18	TRBV27	TRBJ1-2	TRBD1	NA	CASSEVGTGGAGDYGYTF	TGTGCCAGCAGTGAAGTCGGGACAGGGGGCGCCGGGGACTATGGCTACACCTTC
16	TRBV5-6	TRBJ2-7	TRBD2	NA	CASSSDSSGSSYEQYF	TGTGCCAGCAGTTCAGACTCTAGCGGGAGTTCCTACGAGCAGTACTTC
13	TRBV6-5	TRBJ2-2	TRBD1	NA	CASRAGGTGELFF	TGTGCCAGCAGGGCAGGGGGCACCGGGGAGCTGTTTTTT
15	TRBV6-5	TRBJ2-1	NA	NA	CASSARVLAYNEQFF	TGTGCCAGCAGCGCCAGGGTTCTAGCCTACAATGAGCAGTTCTTC
16	TRBV7-8	TRBJ1-6	NA	NA	CASSLARSSYNSPLHF	TGTGCCAGCAGCTTAGCGCGGAGCTCCTATAATTCACCCCTCCACTTT
18	TRBV5-7	TRBJ1-1	NA	NA	CASSFLPKPGHINTEAFF	TGTGCCAGCAGCTTCCTCCCTAAGCCGGGACACATAAACACTGAAGCTTTCTTT
13	TRBV5-6	TRBJ1-2	NA	NA	CASSLGEGYGYTF	TGTGCCAGCAGCTTGGGGGAGGGCTATGGCTACACCTTC
13	TRBV11-3	TRBJ2-7	NA	NA	CASSSYQGIGQYF	TGTGCCAGCAGCTCCTACCAGGGGATCGGGCAGTACTTC
17	TRBV28	TRBJ2-7	NA	NA	CASSRIGLRDSSYEQYF	TGTGCCAGCAGCCGGATAGGCCTTAGAGACAGCTCCTACGAGCAGTACTTC
13	TRBV2	TRBJ1-5	TRBD1	many	CASRGTGNQPQHF	TGTGCCAGCAGAGGGACAGGGAATCAGCCCCAGCATTTT
17	TRBV5-1	TRBJ2-2	TRBD2	NA	CASREGLAGLNTGELFF	TGCGCCAGCAGGGAGGGACTAGCGGGACTGAACACCGGGGAGCTGTTTTTT
15	TRBV9	TRBJ2-1	NA	NA	CASSVSGLSYNEQFF	TGTGCCAGCAGCGTAAGCGGTCTCTCCTACAATGAGCAGTTCTTC
18	TRBV2	TRBJ2-1	TRBD2	NA	CASSDARFSGRASNEQFF	TGTGCCAGCAGCGACGCCCGCTTTAGCGGGAGGGCTTCAAATGAGCAGTTCTTC
15	TRBV3-1/TRBV3-2	TRBJ2-3	TRBD1	once	CASSQVQGRPDTQYF	TGTGCCAGCAGCCAAGTACAGGGGCGGCCAGATACGCAGTATTTT
15	TRBV5-1	TRBJ2-3	TRBD2	NA	CASSFSGMGVDTQYF	TGCGCCAGCAGCTTTAGCGGGATGGGCGTTGATACGCAGTATTTT
16	TRBV18	TRBJ1-1	TRBD1	NA	CASSPLVNRGETEAFF	TGTGCCAGCTCACCACTCGTGAACAGGGGAGAGACTGAAGCTTTCTTT
13	TRBV29-1	TRBJ1-1	NA	NA	CSVEDGADTEAFF	TGCAGCGTTGAAGATGGAGCAGACACTGAAGCTTTCTTT
11	TRBV20-1	TRBJ1-2	NA	few	CSAPGLYDYTF	TGCAGTGCTCCGGGACTTTATGACTACACCTTC
16	TRBV9	TRBJ2-3	TRBD2	NA	CASSGTSGRASDTQYF	TGTGCCAGCAGCGGAACTAGCGGGAGGGCGTCAGATACGCAGTATTTT
14	TRBV19	TRBJ1-2	NA	NA	CASSIRQTGYGYTF	TGTGCCAGTAGTATTAGGCAGACTGGCTATGGCTACACCTTC
15	TRBV27	TRBJ2-5	NA	NA	CASSLIHSSLETQYF	TGTGCCAGCAGTTTAATTCATAGTTCTTTAGAGACCCAGTACTTC
17	TRBV24-1	TRBJ2-6	NA	NA	CATEGSKWHSGANVLTF	TGTGCCACCGAGGGAAGCAAGTGGCACTCTGGGGCCAACGTCCTGACTTTC
16	TRBV7-9	TRBJ1-2	TRBD1	NA	CASSLGSGTANYGYTF	TGTGCCAGCAGCTTAGGGTCCGGGACAGCTAACTATGGCTACACCTTC
16	TRBV7-9	TRBJ1-1	TRBD1	few	CASRRIPNRGLPEAFF	TGTGCCAGCAGACGTATACCCAACAGGGGGCTGCCTGAAGCTTTCTTT
18	TRBV12-5	TRBJ1-1	NA	NA	CASGFGVDLTGLKTEAFF	TGTGCTAGTGGTTTTGGGGTAGACCTAACAGGGCTTAAGACTGAAGCTTTCTTT
17	TRBV4-3	TRBJ1-2	NA	NA	CASSQFYGEPANYGYTF	TGCGCCAGCAGCCAATTTTATGGGGAGCCCGCTAACTATGGCTACACCTTC